These 3 T cell receptor beta chains were all obtained from the same sample, sequenced in a study of blood T cell repertoires in COVID-19. Profiling relied on immunoSEQ multiplex PCR, and the TCRdb table lists in-frame clones only, not all of them. The sample lists roughly 220,000 clones; approximately 80% were seen once. Specimen: PBMCs or T cells enriched from blood (not recorded which). The receptors come from a man younger than 40 with acute COVID-19.

This sequence joins TRBV13 and TRBJ2-1; D is perhaps TRBD2 (5 bases). CDR3 length: 15 amino acids. In germline, CDR1 is PRHDT, CDR2 FYEKMQ (reference sequence). The ends were cut back, 0 bases at V and 4 bases at J, with 10 bases in the middle. CDR3 residues: CASSLGQDFYNEQFF. The CDR3, as DNA: TGTGCCAGCAGCTTAGGCCAGGACTTTTACAATGAGCAGTTCTTC.

This clone has only a few counts. This chain joins TRBV2 and TRBJ2-7; TRBD1 might be the D (6 bases). Trimming left V 8 bases short and J 6 bases short, with 14 bases between. Germline V lookup: CDR1 SNHLY, CDR2 FYNNEI. The CDR3 is 12 amino acids. CDR3 protein: CASLNTGPEQYF. In DNA, the CDR3 is TGTGCCAGCCTCAATACAGGGCCCGAGCAGTACTTC.

The V call is TRBV9, the J call TRBJ1-6; D unresolved. The CDR3 is 17 amino acids. CDR1 and CDR2 (germline): SGDLS, YYNGEE. V lost 4 bases and J 0 bases, leaving 14 bases between the germline ends. DNA for the CDR3: TGTGCCAGCAGCCCCTTCGACATGAGCTCCTATAATTCACCCCTCCACTTT. It specifies CASSPFDMSSYNSPLHF.